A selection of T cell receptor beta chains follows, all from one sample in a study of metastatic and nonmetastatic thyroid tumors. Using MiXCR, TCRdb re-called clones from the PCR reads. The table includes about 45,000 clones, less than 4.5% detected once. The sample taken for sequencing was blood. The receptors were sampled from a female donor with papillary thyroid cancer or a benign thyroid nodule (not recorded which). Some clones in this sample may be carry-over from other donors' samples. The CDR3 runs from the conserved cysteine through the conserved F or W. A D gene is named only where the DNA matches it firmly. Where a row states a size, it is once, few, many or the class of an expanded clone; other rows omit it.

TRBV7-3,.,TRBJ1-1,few,CASSLSLGSEAFF,TGTGCCAGCAGCTTAAGCCTGGGCAGCGAAGCTTTCTTT
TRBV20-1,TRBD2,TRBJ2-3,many,CSAKSGSRTDTQYF,TGCAGTGCCAAGAGCGGGAGCCGAACAGATACGCAGTATTTT
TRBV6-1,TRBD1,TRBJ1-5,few,CASSARDRGLRQPQHF,TGTGCCAGCAGTGCTCGAGACAGGGGGCTACGGCAGCCCCAGCATTTT
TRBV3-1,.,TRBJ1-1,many,CASSPPGRRDTEAFF,TGTGCCAGCAGCCCGCCAGGGAGGAGGGACACTGAAGCTTTCTTT
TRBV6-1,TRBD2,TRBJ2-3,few,CASSEREGDTQYF,TGCGCCAGCAGTGAGCGGGAAGGGGATACGCAGTATTTT
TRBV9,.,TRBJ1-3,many,CASSVELWGGDGNTIYF,TGTGCCAGCAGCGTAGAACTATGGGGGGGAGATGGAAACACCATATATTTT
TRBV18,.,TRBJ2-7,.,CASSPYRDTYEQYF,TGTGCCAGCTCACCATACAGGGACACCTACGAGCAGTACTTC
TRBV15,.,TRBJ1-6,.,CATSRADSSPLHF,TGTGCCACCAGCAGAGCCGACAGTTCACCCCTCCACTTT
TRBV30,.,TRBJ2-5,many,CAWKLQETQYF,TGTGCCTGGAAGCTTCAAGAGACCCAGTACTTC
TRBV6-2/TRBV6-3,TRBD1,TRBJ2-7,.,CASSQDRGLHDEQYF,TGTGCCAGCAGTCAAGACAGGGGGCTTCATGACGAGCAGTACTTC
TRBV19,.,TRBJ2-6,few,CASTPAVESGANVLTF,TGCGCCAGTACCCCCGCGGTGGAATCTGGGGCCAACGTCCTGACTTTC
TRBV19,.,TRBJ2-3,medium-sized,CASKGGQHTDTQYF,TGTGCCAGTAAAGGAGGACAGCACACAGATACGCAGTATTTT
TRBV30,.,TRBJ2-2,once,CAWSDPAGSITGELFF,TGTGCCTGGAGTGACCCCGCCGGGTCCATCACCGGGGAGCTGTTTTTT
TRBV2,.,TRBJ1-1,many,CASRILGNTEAFF,TGTGCCAGCAGAATTCTCGGGAACACTGAAGCTTTCTTT
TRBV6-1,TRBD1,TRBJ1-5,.,CASSEALKGASQQQHF,TGTGCCAGCAGTGAAGCCCTCAAGGGGGCGTCTCAGCAACAGCATTTT
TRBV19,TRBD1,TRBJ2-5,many,CASSNRGETQYF,TGTGCCAGTAGTAACAGGGGGGAGACCCAGTACTTC
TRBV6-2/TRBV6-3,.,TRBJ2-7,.,CASNYSTGTAGYEQYF,TGTGCCAGCAATTACTCGACCGGGACAGCGGGATACGAGCAGTACTTC
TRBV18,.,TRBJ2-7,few,CASSPGTIAPYQYF,TGTGCCAGCTCACCGGGGACAATCGCCCCCTATCAGTACTTC
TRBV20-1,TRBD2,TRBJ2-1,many,CSAREEREGGEQFF,TGCAGTGCTAGAGAAGAGCGGGAGGGGGGTGAGCAGTTCTTC
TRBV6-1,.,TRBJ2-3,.,CASSEGVPDTQYF,TGTGCCAGCAGTGAAGGGGTTCCAGATACGCAGTATTTT
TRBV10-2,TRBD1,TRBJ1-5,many,CASSVQGRGQPQHF,TGCGCCAGCAGTGTACAGGGGCGGGGTCAGCCCCAGCATTTT
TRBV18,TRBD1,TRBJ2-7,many,CASSPGDRVYEQYF,TGTGCCAGCTCACCGGGGGACAGGGTATACGAGCAGTACTTC
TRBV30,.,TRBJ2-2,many,CAWTKLGIYTGELFF,TGTGCCTGGACAAAACTGGGAATATACACCGGGGAGCTGTTTTTT
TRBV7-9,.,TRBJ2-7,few,CASSLGDGDSYEQYF,TGTGCCAGCAGCTTAGGTGACGGGGACTCCTACGAGCAGTACTTC
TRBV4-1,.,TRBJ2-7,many,CASSQGAGGTYEQYF,TGCGCCAGCAGCCAAGGGGCAGGGGGGACCTACGAGCAGTACTTC
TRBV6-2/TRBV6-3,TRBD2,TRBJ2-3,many,CASSQSSGGPDTQYF,TGTGCCAGCAGCCAATCTAGCGGGGGGCCAGATACGCAGTATTTT
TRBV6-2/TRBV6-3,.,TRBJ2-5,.,CASTAPGHTGTQYF,TGTGCCAGCACTGCACCGGGACACACCGGGACCCAGTACTTC
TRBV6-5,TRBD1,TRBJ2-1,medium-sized,CASSYSIGTGRNEQFF,TGTGCCAGCAGTTACTCGATAGGGACAGGGCGCAATGAGCAGTTCTTC
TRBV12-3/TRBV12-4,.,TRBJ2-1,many,CASNTHGQSGDGPYNEQFF,TGTGCCAGTAACACCCACGGACAATCGGGCGATGGCCCCTACAATGAGCAGTTCTTC
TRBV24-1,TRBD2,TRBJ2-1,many,CATSDPKVGEGSYNEQFF,TGTGCCACCAGTGATCCGAAGGTAGGGGAGGGGAGCTACAATGAGCAGTTCTTC
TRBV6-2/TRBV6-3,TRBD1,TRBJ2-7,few,CASSADRSSYEQYF,TGTGCCAGCAGCGCGGACAGGAGCTCCTACGAGCAGTACTTC
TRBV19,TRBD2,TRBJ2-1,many,CASSSYGGRAGDEQFF,TGTGCCAGTAGCTCTTATGGCGGGAGGGCCGGGGATGAGCAGTTCTTC
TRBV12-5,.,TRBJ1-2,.,CASGLPPGYGYTF,TGTGCTAGTGGCCTGCCGCCCGGCTATGGCTACACCTTC
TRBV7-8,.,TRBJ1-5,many,CASSLGNQPQHF,TGTGCCAGCAGCTTAGGCAATCAGCCCCAGCATTTT
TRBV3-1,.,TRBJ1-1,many,CASSARSSRRWAFF,TGTGCCAGCAGCGCCCGTTCGTCACGCCGTTGGGCTTTCTTT
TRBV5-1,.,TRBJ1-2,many,CASSYRGQGSYGYTF,TGCGCCAGCAGCTACCGAGGGCAGGGTAGCTATGGCTACACCTTC
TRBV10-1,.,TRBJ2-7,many,CASSEPQGGHEQYF,TGCGCCAGCAGTGAGCCTCAGGGTGGCCACGAGCAGTACTTC
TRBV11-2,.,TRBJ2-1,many,CASSFSGSSYNEQFF,TGTGCCAGCAGCTTTAGCGGTAGCTCCTACAATGAGCAGTTCTTC
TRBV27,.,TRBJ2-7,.,CASSRLSVRYEQYF,TGTGCCAGCAGTCGACTTAGCGTCCGCTACGAGCAGTACTTC
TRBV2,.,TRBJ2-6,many,CASMYYRFSGANVLTF,TGTGCCAGTATGTACTACAGGTTCTCTGGGGCCAACGTCCTGACTTTC
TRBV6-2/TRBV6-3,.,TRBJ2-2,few,CASSFEGGGTGELFF,TGTGCCAGCAGTTTCGAAGGGGGAGGCACCGGGGAGCTGTTTTTT